The T cell receptor beta chain described here comes from a study of Graves' ophthalmopathy and Graves' hyperthyroidism. In this sample, this clonotype turned up a few times. From germline, CDR1 is SQVTM and CDR2 ANQGSEA. V lost 0 bases and J lost 6, with 8 bases in between. The CDR3 is made up of 13 amino acids. Amplified material comprised TCR beta CDR3 regions derived from RNA transcripts. The first round was an RT-PCR with HTBI primers, and the second round was a multiplex PCR. TCRdb passed the multiplex PCR reads through MiXCR, listing each CDR3 protein once. The sample consists of about 230,000 distinct CDR3 sequences, less than 55% of them appearing once.

Sequenced input: peripheral blood. The rearrangement links TRBV29-1 to TRBJ1-4; D gene unclear. This sequence was found in an adult man with Graves' ophthalmopathy. The CDR3 DNA is TGCAGCGTTGAAGATGGGCAGCATGAAAAACTGTTTTTT. It translates to CSVEDGQHEKLFF.